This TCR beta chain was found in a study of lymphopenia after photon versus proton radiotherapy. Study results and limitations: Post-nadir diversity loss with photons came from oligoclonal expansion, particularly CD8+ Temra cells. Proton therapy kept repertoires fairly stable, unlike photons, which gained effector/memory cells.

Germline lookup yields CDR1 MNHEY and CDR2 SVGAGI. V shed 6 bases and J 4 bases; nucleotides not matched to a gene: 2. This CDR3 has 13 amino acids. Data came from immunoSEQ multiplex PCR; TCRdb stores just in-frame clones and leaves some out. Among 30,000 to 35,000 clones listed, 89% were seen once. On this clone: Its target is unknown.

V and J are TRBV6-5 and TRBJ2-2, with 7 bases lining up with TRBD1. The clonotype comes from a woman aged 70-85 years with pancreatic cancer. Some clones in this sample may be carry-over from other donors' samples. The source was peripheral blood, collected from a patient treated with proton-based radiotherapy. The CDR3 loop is CASRGTVTGELFF. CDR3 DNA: TGTGCCAGCAGGGGGACAGTCACCGGGGAGCTGTTTTTT.